The present TCR beta chain was sequenced within a study of radiotherapy plus CTLA-4 blockade in lung cancer (dated by TCRdb to about 2018). Regarding the study in general: Objective responses occurred in approximately 17% of enrolled patients, and around 29% achieved disease control.

V gives up 0 bases and J gives up 7 bases, and the segment between their germline ends measures 8 bases. Via the germline V gene (reference sequence), CDR1 is SGHNT and CDR2 YYREEE. The CDR3, cysteine through phenylalanine, is 14 amino acids long. The only DNA kept is the CDR3, 42 bases in frame from the first base. Library generation was performed with the immunoSEQ multiplex PCR assay. The immuneACCESS repertoire file appears here via TCRdb, limited to in-frame rearrangements. These files lack a portion of the clones; in checked studies, under half of the deficit traces to unresolved V genes, and the cause of the others is not known. This sample lists about 81,000 clones; around 72% were detected once. The ten largest clones capture about 14% of the sample. In this study, focal radiation therapy paired with CTLA-4 blockade (ipilimumab) was tested in patients who had chemo-refractory metastatic non-small-cell lung cancer.

About this clone itself: Its antigen is unknown. No qualities accompany the bases; no much larger clone lies one base away.

The study at large found these results: TCR clones derived from tumors expanded in peripheral blood after treatment with radiotherapy and ipilimumab. The strongest predictors of response were reported to be early dynamic shifts in blood T cell clones along with a rise in serum interferon-beta following radiation.

This sequence originates from a human donor with non-small cell lung cancer that progressed on radiotherapy plus ipilimumab. Specimen: peripheral blood, collected from a patient treated with radiotherapy plus ipilimumab. Recombination joined TRBV5-4 with TRBJ1-6, with the D gene not confidently named. The DNA sequence is as follows: TGTGCCAGCAGCTTGGTGGACGGCAATTCACCCCTCCACTTT. Translated, it reads CASSLVDGNSPLHF.